This T cell receptor beta chain was captured in a study of blood T cell repertoires in COVID-19. Turning to the study itself: Samples representing acute and convalescent COVID-19 were sourced from the United States, Italy and Spain. Sample material is recorded as cDNA or gDNA derived from T cells, B-cell-depleted T cells, or PBMCs.

The Seattle patients, enrolled during active infection, were followed longitudinally. The table came from immunoSEQ multiplex PCR; TCRdb's copy has only in-frame clones and leaves some out. The table records some 260,000 clones, 88% of them present only once. This CDR3 has 13 amino acids. V trimming: 6 bases; J trimming: 5 bases; junction bases outside the gene matches: 6. Germline CDR1 MNHEY, CDR2 SVGAGI. Sequencing input: peripheral blood. The chain has TRBV6-5 and TRBJ1-2; 7 bases agree with TRBD1. This TCR was sampled from a woman in her seventies with COVID-19, enrolled during active disease. The CDR3 bases are TGTGCCAGCAGAAGGGGGCGCGAGTATGGCTACACCTTC. As protein: CASRRGREYGYTF.